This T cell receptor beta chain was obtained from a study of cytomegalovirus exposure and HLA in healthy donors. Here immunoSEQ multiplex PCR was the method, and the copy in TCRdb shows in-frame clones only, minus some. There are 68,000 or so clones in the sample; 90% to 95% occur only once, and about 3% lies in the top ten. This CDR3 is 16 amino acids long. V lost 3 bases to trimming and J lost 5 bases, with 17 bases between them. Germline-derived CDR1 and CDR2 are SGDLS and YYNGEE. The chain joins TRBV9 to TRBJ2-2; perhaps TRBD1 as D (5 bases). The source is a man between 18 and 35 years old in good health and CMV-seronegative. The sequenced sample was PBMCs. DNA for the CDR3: TGTGCCAGCAGCGCCCAGGGCCCGGTGCGGACCGGGGAGCTGTTTTTT. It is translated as CASSAQGPVRTGELFF.